These T cell receptor beta chains were read from a single sample in a study of T cell repertoires in ileal Crohn's disease. Produced via immunoSEQ multiplex PCR; TCRdb's table is partial and in-frame only. The repertoire consists of more than 6,500 clones, with around 72% occurring once and the leading ten covering approximately 9.4%. Sequenced material: ileal tissue. The receptors shown here come from an adult with Crohn's disease. Both conserved end residues are part of each CDR3. A D gene is named only where the DNA matches it firmly. Not all rows give a size; the values are once, few, many and, for expanded clones, a class.

TRBV4-1	TRBJ2-3	TRBD2	-	CASSQERIAGTDTQYF	TGCGCCAGCAGCCAAGAGAGGATAGCGGGGACAGATACGCAGTATTTT
TRBV6-6	TRBJ2-1	TRBD2	-	CASSYSELAGGEQFF	TGTGCCAGCAGTTACTCTGAACTAGCGGGAGGTGAGCAGTTCTTC
TRBV27	TRBJ2-5	-	-	CASSLFQRSLTQYF	TGTGCCAGCAGTTTATTCCAGCGGTCCTTGACCCAGTACTTC
TRBV7-8	TRBJ2-3	-	once	CASSSAGPTDTQYF	TGTGCCAGCAGCTCCGCAGGGCCCACGGATACGCAGTATTTT
TRBV5-1	TRBJ2-1	TRBD2	-	CASSLAGGPGEQFF	TGCGCCAGCAGCTTAGCGGGAGGGCCGGGTGAGCAGTTCTTC
TRBV5-4	TRBJ1-1	-	few	CASSPTGVPKGDEAFF	TGTGCCAGCAGTCCGACGGGGGTCCCTAAGGGAGATGAAGCTTTCTTT
TRBV7-9	TRBJ2-2	TRBD2	-	CASRGTSGGTGELFF	TGTGCCAGCCGGGGGACTAGCGGGGGCACCGGGGAGCTGTTTTTT
TRBV29-1	TRBJ2-3	TRBD2	-	CSARLSGRGTDTQYF	TGCAGCGCCCGGTTGAGCGGGAGAGGCACAGATACGCAGTATTTT
TRBV27	TRBJ1-4	TRBD1	few	CASSLGADRSGEKLFF	TGTGCCAGCAGTTTAGGGGCGGACAGGTCTGGAGAAAAACTGTTTTTT
TRBV5-1	TRBJ1-1	-	few	CASQGLPGTEAFF	TGCGCCAGCCAGGGGCTACCGGGAACTGAAGCTTTCTTT
TRBV28	TRBJ1-5	-	-	CASTSRKGNSNQPQHF	TGTGCCAGCACCTCACGCAAGGGGAATAGCAATCAGCCCCAGCATTTT
TRBV28	TRBJ2-5	-	-	CASSLGGRYQETQYF	TGTGCCAGCAGTTTAGGTGGGAGATACCAAGAGACCCAGTACTTC
TRBV5-1	TRBJ2-5	TRBD2	-	CASRGVPETQYF	TGCGCCAGCCGGGGGGTGCCCGAGACCCAGTACTTC
TRBV5-1	TRBJ1-1	TRBD1	-	CASSLDTGVSTEAFF	TGCGCCAGCAGCTTAGATACAGGGGTAAGCACTGAAGCTTTCTTT
TRBV6-4	TRBJ2-3	TRBD1	-	CASSMTGVGTDTQYF	TGTGCCAGCAGTATGACAGGGGTTGGCACAGATACGCAGTATTTT
TRBV6-5	TRBJ2-1	TRBD1	few	CASSYTDRLHEQFF	TGTGCCAGCAGTTACACGGACAGGTTGCATGAGCAGTTCTTC
TRBV29-1	TRBJ1-2	TRBD1	few	CSAGQGASYTF	TGCAGCGCCGGACAGGGGGCCAGCTACACCTTC
TRBV5-4	TRBJ2-3	TRBD2	-	CASSLTGTRGTDTQYF	TGTGCCAGCAGCTTGACCGGGACTAGAGGCACAGATACGCAGTATTTT